A single TCR beta chain is shown here with its context. Its target is unknown. A much more abundant neighbour one base away suggests this may be a read error. The sample originates from a study of breast tumors, draining lymph nodes, adjacent tissues. Points from the study as a whole: Tumor repertoires ranked between lymph nodes and nontumor tissue in diversity, with V and J gene preferences. Compared with basal-like, luminal-like tumors shared significantly more repertoire with nontumor tissue. Most tumor T cells seemingly derive from lymph node, then expand in tumor. Tumor T cell lymph node origin was a supported hypothesis, not proven.

The lymph nodes were axillary draining lymph nodes from breast cancer patients. TCRdb ran MiXCR on the multiplex PCR reads and lists one entry per CDR3 protein. The table lists a few hundred thousand distinct CDR3 sequences, under 40% of them singletons. The source of this sequence is a female donor with breast cancer. Some clones in this sample may be carry-over from other donors' samples. The source material was axillary lymph node tissue.

In DNA, the CDR3 is TGTGCCATCAGCCCCCGCCGGGACAGAGATAATTCACCCCTCCACTTT. Translation gives CAISPRRDRDNSPLHF. The V gene is TRBV10-3, the J gene TRBJ1-6, with TRBD1 identical over 7 bases. J lost 5 bases, V lost 6 bases, and 10 bases had no gene match. The germline V gene has CDR1 ENHRY and CDR2 SYGVKD. The CDR3 extends over 16 amino acids.